Each of the 17 T cell receptor beta chains below was sequenced from the same sample in a study of T cells after yellow fever vaccination. TCRdb processed the 5' RACE reads anew with MiXCR; each CDR3 protein has one entry. The profile shows around 340,000 distinct CDR3 sequences, around 13% of them singletons. The sequenced sample was CD4+ T cells sorted from PBMCs, obtained 15 days after the yellow fever booster vaccination. The receptors shown here come from a young man who received the YFV17D yellow fever vaccine.

The chain joins TRBV29-1 to TRBJ2-7; D may match TRBD1 or TRBD2 (5 bases each). Deletions cut 6 bases from V and 6 bases from J, with 18 bases between. The CDR3 contains 13 residues. CDR1 is SQVTM, CDR2 ANQGSEA, per germline. The CDR3 loop reads CSVGWGWGIEQYF. Here the CDR3 DNA reads TGCAGCGTCGGATGGGGGTGGGGGATCGAGCAGTACTTC.

This clonotype turned up a few times. The V call is TRBV7-2, the J call TRBJ1-1; TRBD1 might be the D (6 bases). V lost 5 bases, J lost 4 bases, and 23 bases lay in between. The CDR3 is 17 residues long. Germline assignment: CDR1 SGHTA and CDR2 FQGNSA. The CDR3 sequence: CASSPRGRGKKGTEAFF. The CDR3 DNA sequence: TGTGCCAGCAGCCCCCGTGGCAGGGGAAAAAAGGGCACTGAAGCTTTCTTT. Together with reference TRBV7-2 and TRBJ1-1, the CDR3 gives the full variable domain: GAGVSQSPSNKVTEKGKDVELRCDPISGHTALYWYRQSLGQGLEFLIYFQGNSAPDKSGLPSDRFSAERTGGSVSTLTIQRTQQEDSAVYLCASSPRGRGKKGTEAFFGQGTRLTVV.

This clonotype occurred a few times. The rearrangement uses TRBV7-2 and TRBJ2-4; D may match TRBD1 or TRBD2 (5 bases each). Germline values: CDR1 SGHTA, CDR2 FQGNSA. Trimming left V 5 bases short and J 3 bases short, with 14 bases between. This CDR3 has 15 amino acids. CDR3 DNA sequence: TGTGCCAGCAGCCCCGGGACGTGGGGCAAAAACATTCAGTACTTC. It specifies CASSPGTWGKNIQYF.

The chain employs TRBV15 and TRBJ2-7; 9 nucleotides agree with TRBD2. The germline V gene has CDR1 LNHNV and CDR2 YYDKDF (reference sequence). The CDR3 is made up of 15 amino acids. The trim removed 0 bases at V and 3 bases at J, leaving 3 bases unmatched. CDR3 in amino acids: CATSREAGGLYEQYF. The CDR3 DNA follows: TGTGCCACCAGCAGAGAGGCGGGGGGGCTCTACGAGCAGTACTTC. Full variable domain (rest looked up from reference TRBV15 and TRBJ2-7): DAMVIQNPRYQVTQFGKPVTLSCSQTLNHNVMYWYQQKSSQAPKLLFHYYDKDFNNEADTPDNFQSRRPNTSFCFLDIRSPGLGDTAMYLCATSREAGGLYEQYFGPGTRLTVT.

This clonotype was seen more than once but under ten times. The chain joins TRBV6-5 to TRBJ1-5; a possible D gene is TRBD1 (6 bases). V was clipped by 5 bases and J by 11 bases, with 16 bases between them. This CDR3 comprises 13 residues. CDR1 MNHEY and CDR2 SVGAGI come from the germline V gene. The CDR3 nucleotides are TGTGCCAGCAGTGACGGGGTAGGGGGGGCCCAGCATTTT. It codes for CASSDGVGGAQHF.

This clonotype was counted between two and nine times. The chain recombines TRBV4-3 with TRBJ1-1; a weak D match, TRBD1 (6 bases). Germline V CDR1 and CDR2: LGHNA, YSLEER. The CDR3 has 16 residues. Trimming removed 0 bases from V and 1 base from J, with 12 bases in between. CDR3 in DNA: TGCGCCAGCAGCCAAGATTTGGGGGCTGCGAACACTGAAGCTTTCTTT. Residues: CASSQDLGAANTEAFF.

This clonotype has only a few counts. The V and J genes are TRBV10-3 and TRBJ2-3, with 7 bases lining up with TRBD2. CDR3 length equals 12 residues. Germline V lookup: CDR1 ENHRY, CDR2 SYGVKD. J gave up 9 bases and V 5 bases, and 5 bases lay outside the gene matches. For the CDR3, the DNA is TGTGCCATCAGTCTAACTAGCGACACGCAGTATTTT. It translates to CAISLTSDTQYF.

The table lists this clonotype with a few counts. The rearrangement links TRBV27 to TRBJ2-1, with D possibly TRBD1 on 5 matching bases. V shed 5 bases and J shed 2 bases, with 10 bases lying between them. Per germline, CDR1 MNHEY and CDR2 SMNVEV (reference sequence). This CDR3 has 14 residues. CDR3 nucleotide sequence: TGTGCCAGCAGTGCTGCAGGGACCTACAATGAGCAGTTCTTC. Translated: CASSAAGTYNEQFF.

This clonotype was counted between two and nine times. The genes are TRBV4-3 and TRBJ2-2; 10 nucleotides align to TRBD1. The CDR3 is 16 amino acids. After removal of 0 bases from V and 14 bases from J, the junction contained 12 bases not matched to a gene. The germline gives CDR1 LGHNA, CDR2 YSLEER. The CDR3 protein is CASSQEGTGALSGLFF. CDR3 sequence (DNA): TGCGCCAGCAGCCAAGAAGGGACAGGGGCTTTATCGGGTCTGTTTTTT.

Notes on this clonotype: One junction end disagrees with the germline gene, perhaps due to a read error. This rearrangement joins TRBV4-1 to TRBJ2-1, with D hard to call. Germline loops: CDR1 MGHRA, CDR2 YSYEKL. The CDR3 loop spans 15 amino acids. The CDR3 is CASSKDQFGPTFQFF. CDR3 sequence (DNA): TGCGCCAGCAGCAAAGATCAATTCGGGCCCACTTTCCAGTTCTTC.

This clonotype has more than one count but fewer than ten. V usage is TRBV6-4 and J usage is TRBJ2-3; the D gene is possibly TRBD1 (5 bases). Germline CDR1 reads MRHNA; CDR2 reads SNTAGT. V dropped 6 bases and J dropped 5 bases, with 12 bases sitting between them. The CDR3 is 13 residues long. The CDR3 loop is CASSPAGQDTQYF. CDR3 bases: TGTGCCAGCAGCCCCGCAGGGCAAGATACGCAGTATTTT.

This clonotype has ten or more counts. The V and J genes are TRBV3-1 and TRBJ1-3, with 7 nucleotides matching TRBD1. CDR3 size: 13 residues. V dropped 4 bases and J dropped 4; count of bases not matched to a gene: 1. The germline gives CDR1 LGHDT, CDR2 YNNKEL (reference sequence). The CDR3 coding sequence is TGTGCCAGCAGCCCGGGACAGGGAAACACCATATATTTT. Translating gives CASSPGQGNTIYF.

The chain couples TRBV11-2 to TRBJ2-3, with 8 nucleotides matching TRBD2. Germline V CDR1 and CDR2: SGHAT, FQNNGV. V lost 1 base and J lost 3; bases outside the gene matches: 18. The CDR3 is 20 amino acids. The DNA of the CDR3 is TGTGCCAGCAGCTTAGGGAGGTGGGATGCGGGGGGCCGGTGGACAGATACGCAGTATTTT. This translates into CASSLGRWDAGGRWTDTQYF.

The chain couples TRBV15 to TRBJ1-5; the D gene is possibly TRBD1 (5 bases). Germline V gene data show CDR1 as LNHNV and CDR2 as YYDKDF (reference sequence). V was pared by 2 bases and J by 3 bases, with 11 bases between. CDR3 size: 15 residues. The CDR3 spells CATSRQGTSNQPQHF. The DNA for the CDR3 is TGTGCCACCAGCAGACAGGGAACGTCCAATCAGCCCCAGCATTTT.

The sample holds a few counts of this clonotype. The chain uses TRBV5-6 and TRBJ1-3, with D hard to call. This CDR3 has 16 residues. V was pared by 0 bases and J by 1 base, with 11 bases between. The germline CDR1 and CDR2 sequences are SGHDT and YYEEEE. CDR3 amino acids: CASSLGPTSSGNTIYF. In DNA form, the CDR3 reads TGTGCCAGCAGCTTGGGGCCAACTAGTTCTGGAAACACCATATATTTT.

The gene calls are TRBV19 and TRBJ2-3; no reliable D call. Trimming cost V 0 bases and J 5 bases, with 6 bases left between them. Germline CDR1 reads LNHDA; CDR2 reads SQIVND (reference sequence). The CDR3 contains 13 residues. The CDR3 region has the DNA TGTGCCAGTAGTATAGAACTGGAAGATACGCAGTATTTT. Its protein is CASSIELEDTQYF. The full variable domain, completed using reference TRBV19 and TRBJ2-3, is DGGITQSPKYLFRKEGQNVTLSCEQNLNHDAMYWYRQDPGQGLRLIYYSQIVNDFQKGDIAEGYSVSREKKESFPLTVTSAQKNPTAFYLCASSIELEDTQYFGPGTRLTVL.

The chain is built from TRBV7-2 and TRBJ2-1, with 8 bases that match TRBD2. CDR3 length: 15 amino acids. Germline lookup yields CDR1 SGHTA and CDR2 FQGNSA. The ends lost 5 bases at V and 3 bases at J; junction bases unmatched: 6. The CDR3 region is CASSPGGVNYNEQFF. Written as DNA, the CDR3 is TGTGCCAGCAGCCCGGGGGGGGTCAACTACAATGAGCAGTTCTTC.